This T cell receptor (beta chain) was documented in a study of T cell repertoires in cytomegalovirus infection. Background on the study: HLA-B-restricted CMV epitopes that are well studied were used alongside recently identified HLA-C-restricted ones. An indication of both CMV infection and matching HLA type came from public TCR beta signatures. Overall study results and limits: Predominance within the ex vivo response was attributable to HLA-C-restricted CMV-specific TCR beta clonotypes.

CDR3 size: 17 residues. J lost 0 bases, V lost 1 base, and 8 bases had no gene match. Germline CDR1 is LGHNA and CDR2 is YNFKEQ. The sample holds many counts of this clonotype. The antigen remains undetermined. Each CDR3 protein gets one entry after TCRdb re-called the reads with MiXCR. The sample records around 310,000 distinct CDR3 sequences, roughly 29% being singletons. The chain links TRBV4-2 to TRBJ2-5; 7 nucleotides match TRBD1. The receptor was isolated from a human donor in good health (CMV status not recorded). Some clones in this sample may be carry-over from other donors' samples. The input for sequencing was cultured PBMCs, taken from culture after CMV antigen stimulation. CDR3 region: CASSQAPLQGNQETQYF. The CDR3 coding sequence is TGTGCCAGCAGCCAAGCCCCCTTACAGGGGAACCAAGAGACCCAGTACTTC.